Following are 21 T cell receptor beta chains from one sample sequenced in a study of shared clonotypes between healthy human individuals. Assay used: immunoSEQ multiplex PCR; TCRdb lists only in-frame clones, some missing. The table includes around 480,000 clones, roughly 79% detected once. Sequences were obtained from PBMCs. The receptors derive from a woman aged 35 to 49 in good health. Some clones in this sample may be carry-over from other donors' samples.

The rearrangement links TRBV28 to TRBJ2-5; the match to TRBD1 covers 7 bases. V shed 10 bases, J shed 1 base, and the junction held 6 bases outside the gene matches. This CDR3 has 13 amino acids. In germline, CDR1 is MDHEN, CDR2 SYDVKM. DNA of the CDR3: TGTGCCACAGACAGGGACAGCCAAGAGACCCAGTACTTC. Its protein is CATDRDSQETQYF.

The chain recombines TRBV5-4 with TRBJ2-3; possibly TRBD2 for D (6 bases). Trimming removed 4 bases at V and 0 bases at J, with 9 bases between. The CDR3 length is 14 residues. The germline CDR1 and CDR2 sequences are SGHNT and YYREEE (reference sequence). The CDR3 region is CASSLRESTDTQYF. Written as DNA, the CDR3 is TGTGCCAGCAGCCTTCGGGAGAGCACAGATACGCAGTATTTT. Supplemented by reference TRBV5-4 and TRBJ2-3, the full variable domain reads ETGVTQSPTHLIKTRGQQVTLRCSSQSGHNTVSWYQQALGQGPQFIFQYYREEENGRGNFPPRFSGLQFPNYSSELNVNALELDDSALYLCASSLRESTDTQYFGPGTRLTVL.

The genes are TRBV15 and TRBJ2-7, with 7 bases lining up with TRBD2. The CDR3 is 15 residues long. Germline CDR1 LNHNV, CDR2 YYDKDF (reference sequence). J gave up 7 bases and V 1 base, and 10 bases lay outside the gene matches. CDR3 loop: CATSRVGRGAGEQYF. CDR3 coding DNA: TGTGCCACCAGCAGAGTAGGGAGGGGAGCAGGAGAGCAGTACTTC. Full variable domain (rest looked up from reference TRBV15 and TRBJ2-7): DAMVIQNPRYQVTQFGKPVTLSCSQTLNHNVMYWYQQKSSQAPKLLFHYYDKDFNNEADTPDNFQSRRPNTSFCFLDIRSPGLGDTAMYLCATSRVGRGAGEQYFGPGTRLTVT.

Regarding this clone: The sample carries other DNA sequences with the same CDR3. The chain joins TRBV10-3 to TRBJ1-5, with 7 bases identical to TRBD1. The V and J ends lost 2 bases and 2 bases, in that order; junction bases with no gene match: 0. CDR1 is ENHRY, CDR2 SYGVKD, per germline. This CDR3 has 14 residues. The chain's CDR3 is CAISETGGNQPQHF. The CDR3 DNA follows: TGTGCCATCAGTGAGACAGGGGGCAATCAGCCCCAGCATTTT.

CDR3: CASSPPGGDPFYEQYF. CDR3 DNA sequence: TGCGCCAGCAGTCCCCCCGGGGGGGACCCTTTCTACGAGCAGTACTTC. This chain links TRBV5-1 with TRBJ2-5, with 8 bases that match TRBD2. The end of the DNA is better explained by TRBJ2-7, so the J call may be wrong. CDR1 is SGHRS and CDR2 is YFSETQ in the germline V gene. The CDR3 runs 16 residues.

V usage is TRBV29-1 and J usage is TRBJ2-7; TRBD2 might be the D (6 bases). This CDR3 spans 16 amino acids. Germline V lookup: CDR1 SQVTM, CDR2 ANQGSEA. Trimming shortened V by 4 bases and J by 0 bases, and 19 bases separated the two germline ends. The CDR3 sequence is CSVATRRDPISYEQYF. CDR3 nucleotides: TGCAGCGTTGCCACTAGGCGGGACCCTATCTCCTACGAGCAGTACTTC.

The chain recombines TRBV5-1 with TRBJ2-5; D is tentatively TRBD1 or TRBD2 (5 bases each). The V gene lost 0 bases and the J gene lost 5 bases, with 11 bases spanning the gap. The CDR3 has 14 residues. CDR1 and CDR2 (germline): SGHRS, YFSETQ. The DNA for the CDR3 is TGCGCCAGCAGCTTGGAAGGGTGGGGGGAGACCCAGTACTTC. This translates into CASSLEGWGETQYF. The entire variable domain, with the rest obtained from reference TRBV5-1 and TRBJ2-5, is as follows: KAGVTQTPRYLIKTRGQQVTLSCSPISGHRSVSWYQQTPGQGLQFLFEYFSETQRNKGNFPGRFSGRQFSNSRSEMNVSTLELGDSALYLCASSLEGWGETQYFGPGTRLLVL.

The CDR3 spells CASSPSSGGLNEQYF. The CDR3 DNA sequence: TGTGCCAGCTCTCCCTCCTCAGGGGGCCTCAACGAGCAGTACTTC. J is TRBJ2-7 and V is TRBV18; 8 bases match TRBD1. Germline CDR1 and CDR2: KGHSH and LQKENI. V shed 6 bases, J shed 5 bases, and the junction held 12 bases outside the gene matches. The CDR3 has 15 amino acids.

The V gene is TRBV11-2, the J gene TRBJ2-5; D gene ambiguous. This CDR3 contains 13 residues. Germline lookup yields CDR1 SGHAT and CDR2 FQNNGV. Trimming took off 5 bases at V and 5 bases at J, with 12 bases between the two ends. The CDR3 reads CASSPHVGETQYF. CDR3 sequence (DNA): TGTGCCAGCAGCCCCCACGTGGGGGAGACCCAGTACTTC.

This chain connects TRBV15 to TRBJ2-1, with a tentative D call TRBD2 (6 bases). There are 19 residues in the CDR3. V was trimmed by 0 bases and J by 0 bases, leaving 18 bases between them. Germline V gives CDR1 LNHNV, CDR2 YYDKDF (reference sequence). CDR3 in amino acids: CATSRDPTGVSISYNEQFF. The CDR3 bases are TGTGCCACCAGCAGAGATCCGACGGGAGTATCGATCTCCTACAATGAGCAGTTCTTC.

J is TRBJ1-1 and V is TRBV19; 8 bases map to TRBD1. The CDR3 covers 16 residues. V was pared by 6 bases and J by 0 bases, with 9 bases of the junction left unmatched. Per germline, CDR1 LNHDA and CDR2 SQIVND (reference sequence). In DNA form, the CDR3 reads TGTGCCAGTAGGAATAAGGACAGGGCCTTGAACACTGAAGCTTTCTTT. Its protein product is CASRNKDRALNTEAFF.

V usage is TRBV4-1 and J usage is TRBJ2-7; maybe TRBD1 (6 bases). V was trimmed by 1 base and J by 1 base, leaving 11 bases between them. Germline V gene data show CDR1 as MGHRA and CDR2 as YSYEKL. The CDR3 consists of 15 residues. CDR3 residues: CASSQGDRFSYEQYF. In DNA form, the CDR3 reads TGCGCCAGCAGCCAAGGAGACAGGTTTTCCTACGAGCAGTACTTC.

Only a few counts were recorded for this clone. The CDR3 here is CASRGRGQGAVQPQHF. CDR3 coding DNA: TGTGCCAGCAGGGGTAGGGGCCAGGGGGCTGTTCAGCCCCAGCATTTT. The chain links TRBV28 to TRBJ1-5, with TRBD1 identical over 8 bases. CDR3 length: 16 amino acids. The V gene end was trimmed by 6 bases and the J gene end by 6 bases; junction bases not matched to a gene: 13. Per the germline V gene, CDR1 is MDHEN and CDR2 is SYDVKM. Full variable domain (rest looked up from reference TRBV28 and TRBJ1-5): DVKVTQSSRYLVKRTGEKVFLECVQDMDHENMFWYRQDPGLGLRLIYFSYDVKMKEKGDIPEGYSVSREKKERFSLILESASTNQTSMYLCASRGRGQGAVQPQHFGDGTRLSIL.

V and J are TRBV11-2 and TRBJ2-1, with D perhaps matching TRBD2 (7 bases). CDR1 is SGHAT, CDR2 FQNNGV, per germline. This CDR3 has 17 residues. Trimming shortened V by 2 bases and J by 8 bases, and 22 bases separated the two germline ends. DNA for the CDR3: TGTGCCAGCAGCTTACAGGGGACGGGCGGGAGAGGCCATGAGCAGTTCTTC. This encodes CASSLQGTGGRGHEQFF.

The chain carries TRBV7-9 and TRBJ1-2; maybe TRBD1 (5 bases). The V end lost 5 bases, the J end lost 4 bases, and 20 bases lay between the germline ends. The CDR3 has 16 amino acids. Germline CDR1 and CDR2: SEHNR and FQNEAQ (reference sequence). The CDR3 DNA follows: TGTGCCAGCAGCCCAGGTGGGGGGACGGGAATCTATGGCTACACCTTC. This translates into CASSPGGGTGIYGYTF.

The CDR3 loop is CASSPHPSTDTQYF. In DNA form, the CDR3 reads TGTGCCAGCTCACCGCACCCTAGCACAGATACGCAGTATTTT. The rearrangement joins TRBV18 to TRBJ2-3; D is unresolved. Germline lookup yields CDR1 KGHSH and CDR2 LQKENI. V shed 3 bases and J shed 0 bases, with 7 bases lying between them. The CDR3 sequence is 14 residues long.

The genes are TRBV28 and TRBJ2-7, with D possibly TRBD2 on 6 matching bases. Trimming removed 7 bases at V and 3 bases at J, with 22 bases between. The CDR3 runs 16 residues. Germline V gene sequence: CDR1 MDHEN, CDR2 SYDVKM. CDR3 loop: CASTTTGLARGYEQYF. CDR3 nucleotides: TGTGCCAGCACCACTACGGGGCTAGCGAGAGGCTACGAGCAGTACTTC.

The rearrangement uses TRBV5-1 and TRBJ2-1; no clear D gene. CDR1 and CDR2 (germline): SGHRS, YFSETQ. The CDR3 is 14 amino acids. V dropped 0 bases and J dropped 5 bases, with 9 bases sitting between them. CDR3 coding DNA: TGCGCCAGCAGCTTGGCCCAACCGAACAATGAGCAGTTCTTC. Protein product: CASSLAQPNNEQFF.

The chain recombines TRBV5-1 with TRBJ2-3; D is undetermined. Germline assignment: CDR1 SGHRS and CDR2 YFSETQ. The CDR3 consists of 13 residues. Trimming removed 0 bases from V and 4 bases from J, with 6 bases in between. The CDR3 sequence is CASSLGGSDTQYF. CDR3 bases: TGCGCCAGCAGCTTGGGGGGTTCAGATACGCAGTATTTT.

The V call is TRBV9, the J call TRBJ2-3; TRBD2 aligns across 10 bases. Losses at the gene ends were 4 bases for V and 6 bases for J; bases not matched to a gene: 14. The CDR3 has 17 amino acids. Germline CDR1 is SGDLS and CDR2 is YYNGEE. The CDR3, as DNA: TGTGCCAGCAGCTTCAGAGGTAGCGGGAGGATAGGTGATACGCAGTATTTT. Translated, it gives CASSFRGSGRIGDTQYF.

This clone was seen at least ten times. This chain uses TRBV4-1 with TRBJ2-7, with D possibly being TRBD2 (5 bases). In germline, CDR1 is MGHRA, CDR2 YSYEKL. V shed 0 bases and J shed 0 bases, with 9 bases lying between them. The CDR3 is 15 amino acids. CDR3 nucleotide sequence: TGCGCCAGCAGCCAAGACTCCGGGGACTCCTACGAGCAGTACTTC. Translating it yields CASSQDSGDSYEQYF.